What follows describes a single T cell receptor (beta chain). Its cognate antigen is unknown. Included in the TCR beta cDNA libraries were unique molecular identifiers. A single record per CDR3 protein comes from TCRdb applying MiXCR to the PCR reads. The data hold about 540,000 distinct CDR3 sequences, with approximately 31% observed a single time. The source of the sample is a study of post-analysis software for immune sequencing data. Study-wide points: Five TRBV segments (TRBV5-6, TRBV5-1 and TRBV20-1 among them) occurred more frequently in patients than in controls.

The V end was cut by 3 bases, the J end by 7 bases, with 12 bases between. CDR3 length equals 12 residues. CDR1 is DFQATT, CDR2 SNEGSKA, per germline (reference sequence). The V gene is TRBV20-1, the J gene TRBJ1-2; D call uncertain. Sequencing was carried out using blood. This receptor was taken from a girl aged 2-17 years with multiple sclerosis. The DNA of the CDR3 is TGCAGTGCTAGGACAAGGCTGGGTGGCTACACCTTC. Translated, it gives CSARTRLGGYTF.